Listed here are 14 T cell receptor beta chains from one sample, sequenced in a study of T cells after yellow fever vaccination. TCRdb ran MiXCR on the 5' RACE reads and lists one entry per CDR3 protein. Of 500,000 to 650,000 distinct CDR3 sequences in the sample, about 17% are singletons; the top ten hold roughly 17%. This specimen consisted of PBMCs, obtained around 5 days after the first yellow fever vaccination. The source of these receptors is a man in his late teens or twenties who received the YFV17D yellow fever vaccine.

The CDR3 sequence is CASRGLDTGELFF. The CDR3 nucleotides are TGTGCCAGCAGGGGACTTGACACCGGGGAGCTGTTTTTT. The rearrangement links TRBV14 to TRBJ2-2; tentative D call: TRBD2 (6 bases). The CDR3 totals 13 residues. With 6 bases removed from V and 3 bases from J, the gap between germline ends came to 8 bases. CDR1 and CDR2 (germline): SGHDN, FVKESK.

The chain carries TRBV7-2 and TRBJ2-1, with 10 bases that match TRBD1. This CDR3 contains 17 residues. V shed 5 bases and J 4 bases; nucleotides not matched to a gene: 11. Germline loops: CDR1 SGHTA, CDR2 FQGNSA. The CDR3 DNA sequence: TGTGCCAGCAGCCCTCAGACAGGGGGCGCCGTGTACAATGAGCAGTTCTTC. Protein product: CASSPQTGGAVYNEQFF.

This clonotype was recorded a few times. The chain employs TRBV7-2 and TRBJ2-1; D is uncertain. The germline V gene encodes CDR1 SGHTA and CDR2 FQGNSA. The CDR3 consists of 13 residues. Trimming stripped 3 bases from V and 7 bases from J, with 10 bases between. Written as DNA, the CDR3 is TGTGCCAGCAGCTTTGACCCCAGTAATGAGCAGTTCTTC. Translation: CASSFDPSNEQFF.

This clonotype was observed a few times. This chain's CDR3 is CASSETGTNEKLFF. The CDR3 DNA sequence: TGTGCCAGCTCGGAGACAGGGACGAATGAAAAACTGTTTTTT. This chain uses TRBV7-9 with TRBJ1-4; 7 nucleotides agree with TRBD1. The germline V gene encodes CDR1 SEHNR and CDR2 FQNEAQ (reference sequence). The CDR3 sequence is 14 residues long. With 8 bases clipped from V and 5 bases from J, the junction kept 8 bases outside the gene matches.

CDR3 region: CASSQSDSYGYTF. For the CDR3, the DNA is TGTGCCAGCAGTCAATCAGATAGCTATGGCTACACCTTC. The chain links TRBV7-8 to TRBJ1-2; D is uncertain. Trimming left V 6 bases short and J 4 bases short, with 12 bases between. This CDR3 has 13 residues. Germline CDR1 reads SGHVS; CDR2 reads FQNEAQ.

This clonotype was found many times. V and J are TRBV10-3 and TRBJ1-1, with D hard to call. Germline V gene data show CDR1 as ENHRY and CDR2 as SYGVKD. The CDR3 totals 14 residues. V lost 2 bases to trimming and J lost 3 bases, with 10 bases between them. The CDR3 nucleotides are TGTGCCATCAGTGAGCCGGACGGCTACACTGAAGCTTTCTTT. It yields the protein CAISEPDGYTEAFF.

This clonotype has only a few counts. This chain connects TRBV27 to TRBJ1-2, with D unresolved. The CDR3 extends over 13 amino acids. From germline, CDR1 is MNHEY and CDR2 SMNVEV (reference sequence). V lost 6 bases to trimming and J lost 3 bases, with 11 bases between them. In DNA form, the CDR3 reads TGTGCCAGCAGCCATAGCACAGACTATGGCTACACCTTC. It is translated as CASSHSTDYGYTF.

V gene TRBV10-3 combines with J gene TRBJ2-1; 8 bases are a match to TRBD2. The CDR3 spans 15 residues. Germline V gene lookup returns CDR1 ENHRY and CDR2 SYGVKD. V was pared by 2 bases and J by 8 bases, with 8 bases of the junction left unmatched. The CDR3: CAISEPGGAADEQFF. CDR3 nucleotide sequence: TGTGCCATCAGTGAGCCCGGGGGGGCCGCGGATGAGCAGTTCTTC.

The table lists this clonotype with a few counts. V usage is TRBV4-1 and J usage is TRBJ2-7; TRBD1 matches 12 bases. CDR3 length equals 14 residues. J lost 5 bases, V lost 4 bases, and 3 bases had no gene match. Germline V lookup: CDR1 MGHRA, CDR2 YSYEKL. The CDR3 reads CASSRGTGGDEQYV. CDR3 nucleotide sequence: TGCGCCAGCAGCCGCGGGACAGGGGGCGACGAGCAGTACGTC.

For this clonotype: An end of the junction does not agree with germline; a read error may underlie this. V and J are TRBV20-1 and TRBJ2-1, with TRBD2 matching 8 bases. Germline assignment: CDR1 DFQATT and CDR2 SNEGSKA (reference sequence). The CDR3 sequence is 16 residues long. CDR3 nucleotide sequence: TGCTGTGCTAGAGATCCAGGGACTAGGGCCCATGATGAGCAGTTCTTC. Amino acids: CCARDPGTRAHDEQFF.

This clonotype was counted a few times. The gene calls are TRBV5-4 and TRBJ2-2; a weak D match, TRBD2 (5 bases). Deletions cut 3 bases from V and 4 bases from J, with 13 bases between. Germline lookup yields CDR1 SGHNT and CDR2 YYREEE (reference sequence). The CDR3 extends over 15 amino acids. Here the CDR3 reads CASSSEVAGTGELFF. The CDR3 DNA reads as TGTGCCAGCAGCTCGGAGGTGGCCGGCACCGGGGAGCTGTTTTTT. The full variable domain, its missing parts supplied by reference TRBV5-4 and TRBJ2-2, is ETGVTQSPTHLIKTRGQQVTLRCSSQSGHNTVSWYQQALGQGPQFIFQYYREEENGRGNFPPRFSGLQFPNYSSELNVNALELDDSALYLCASSSEVAGTGELFFGEGSRLTVL.

This clonotype was observed a few times. An end of the junction differs from the germline gene, which may be a read error. The gene calls are TRBV4-3 and TRBJ1-5; no firm D call. CDR1 is LGHNA, CDR2 YSLEER, per germline. The CDR3 extends over 15 amino acids. The CDR3 region has the DNA TGCGCCAGCAGTCAAGGGCCGGGGAGCAATCAGCCCCAGCATTTT. It encodes CASSQGPGSNQPQHF.

J is TRBJ1-1 and V is TRBV5-5; tentatively, D is TRBD1 (6 bases). V was clipped by 6 bases and J by 0 bases, with 18 bases between them. CDR1 and CDR2 (germline): SGHKS, YYEKEE (reference sequence). The CDR3 spans 16 residues. The CDR3 spells CASNPTRGGMNTEAFF. In DNA form, the CDR3 reads TGTGCCAGCAATCCTACGAGGGGGGGCATGAACACTGAAGCTTTCTTT.

The chain recombines TRBV7-3 with TRBJ2-1, with no clear D. With 1 base removed from V and 9 bases from J, the gap between germline ends came to 7 bases. This CDR3 has 12 residues. The germline V gene has CDR1 SGHTA and CDR2 FQGTGA. In nucleotides, the CDR3 is TGTGCCAGCAGCTTAATGGATGGTGAGCAGTTCTTC. Translation: CASSLMDGEQFF.